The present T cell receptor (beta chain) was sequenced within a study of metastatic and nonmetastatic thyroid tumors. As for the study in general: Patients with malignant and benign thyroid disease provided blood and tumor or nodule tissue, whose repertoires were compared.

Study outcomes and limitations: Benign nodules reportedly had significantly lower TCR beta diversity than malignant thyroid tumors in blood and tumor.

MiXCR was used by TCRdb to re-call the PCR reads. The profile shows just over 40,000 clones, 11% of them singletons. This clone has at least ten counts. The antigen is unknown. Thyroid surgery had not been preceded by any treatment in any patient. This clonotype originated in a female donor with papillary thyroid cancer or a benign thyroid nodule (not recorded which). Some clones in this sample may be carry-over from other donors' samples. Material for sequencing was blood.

CDR3 coding DNA: TGCAGTGCTAGAGAGGACGGAAGGTCCTCAGGGGGCTACACCTTC. Amino acid sequence: CSAREDGRSSGGYTF. The J gene is TRBJ1-2, the V gene TRBV20-1; D might be TRBD1 (5 bases). Trimming shortened V by 0 bases and J by 8 bases, and 19 bases separated the two germline ends. The germline V gene encodes CDR1 DFQATT and CDR2 SNEGSKA (reference sequence). The CDR3 runs 15 residues.